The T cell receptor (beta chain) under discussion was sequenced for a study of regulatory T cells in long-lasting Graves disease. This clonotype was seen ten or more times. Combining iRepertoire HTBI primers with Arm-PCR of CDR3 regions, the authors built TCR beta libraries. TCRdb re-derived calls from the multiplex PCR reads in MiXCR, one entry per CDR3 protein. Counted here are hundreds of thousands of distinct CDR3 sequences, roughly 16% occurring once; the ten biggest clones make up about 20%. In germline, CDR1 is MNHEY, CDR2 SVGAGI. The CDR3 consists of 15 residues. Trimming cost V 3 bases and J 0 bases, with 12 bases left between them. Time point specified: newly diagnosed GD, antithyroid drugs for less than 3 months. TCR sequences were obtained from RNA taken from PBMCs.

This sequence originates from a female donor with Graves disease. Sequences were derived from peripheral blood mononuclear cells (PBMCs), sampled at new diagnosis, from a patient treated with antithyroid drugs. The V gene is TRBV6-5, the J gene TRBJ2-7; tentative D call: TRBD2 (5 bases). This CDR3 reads CASSYYRDYSYEQYF. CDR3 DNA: TGTGCCAGCAGTTATTACCGAGACTACTCCTACGAGCAGTACTTC.